The rows below give T cell receptor beta chains drawn from one sample of a study of cytomegalovirus exposure and HLA in healthy donors. Some clones are missing from TCRdb's copy, which holds only in-frame ones; the method was immunoSEQ multiplex PCR. In all, the sample yields some 130,000 clones. Sequences were obtained from PBMCs. The source is an older woman in good health and CMV-seronegative. Both conserved end residues are part of each CDR3. A D gene is named only where the DNA matches it firmly.

v_call	j_call	d_call	cdr3_nt	cdr3_aa
TRBV12-5	TRBJ2-2	.	TGTGCTAGTGGTTCGAGGCTCACCGGGGAGCTGTTTTTT	CASGSRLTGELFF
TRBV5-1	TRBJ1-3	.	TGCGCCAGCAGCACTGACGCAGGGCCGTGGGGAAACACCATATATTTT	CASSTDAGPWGNTIYF
TRBV21-1	TRBJ2-3	.	TGTGCCAGCAGCAATAGAGGCAGGGTAAAAGCAGATACGCAGTATTTT	CASSNRGRVKADTQYF
TRBV5-1	TRBJ2-5	.	TGCGCCAGCAGCTTGGCAGGGGCGGGTTGGGAGCAGTACTTC	CASSLAGAGWEQYF
TRBV5-1	TRBJ1-3	.	TGCGCCAGCAGCTTGGCCGGGGGGACTGGAAACACCATATATTTT	CASSLAGGTGNTIYF
TRBV4-1	TRBJ1-1	.	TGCGCCAGCAGCCACGCCCGAGGCAGAGTGAACACTGAAGCTTTCTTT	CASSHARGRVNTEAFF
TRBV4-1	TRBJ2-1	TRBD2	TGCGCCAGCAGCCAAGAGGCCAGCGGGAAAGGCTACAATGAGCAGTTCTTC	CASSQEASGKGYNEQFF
TRBV27	TRBJ2-7	.	TGTGCCAGCAGCAATATGGCGGGGTCGCCGAGTGAGCAGTACTTC	CASSNMAGSPSEQYF
TRBV28	TRBJ1-1	.	TGTGCCAGCAGTTTACTGAGGGTTATAGGAGGTAACACTGAAGCTTTCTTT	CASSLLRVIGGNTEAFF
TRBV9	TRBJ1-5	.	TGTGCCAGCACCCGTACCCCCAGGGCAGGAGATCAGCCCCAGCATTTT	CASTRTPRAGDQPQHF
TRBV6-5	TRBJ1-4	.	TGTGCCAGCAGTCTCAGTACAACTAATGAAAAACTGTTTTTT	CASSLSTTNEKLFF
TRBV7-9	TRBJ2-1	TRBD2	TGTGCCAGCAGCTTGGGAGGGAAGGGTGAGTTCTTC	CASSLGGKGEFF
TRBV6-5	TRBJ1-5	.	TGTGCCAGCAGTTACGGTCGGGGGGGAAGCAATCAGCCCCAGCATTTT	CASSYGRGGSNQPQHF
TRBV28	TRBJ1-2	.	TGTGCCAGCAGGTCCGGGGGGGCTAACTATGGCTACACCTTC	CASRSGGANYGYTF
TRBV5-1	TRBJ2-7	.	TGCGCCAGCAGGGCTGCGGGCGAGCAGTACTTC	CASRAAGEQYF
TRBV6-1	TRBJ2-5	.	TGTGCCAGCAGTGAAGGGGCGACCCAAGAGACCCAGTACTTC	CASSEGATQETQYF
TRBV7-3	TRBJ2-3	TRBD2	TGTGCCAGCAGCCGTGGACTAGCGGGATTAAATACGCAGTATTTT	CASSRGLAGLNTQYF
TRBV13	TRBJ2-5	.	TGTGCCAGCAGCTTAGTGAGGTCTAGCAAGACCCAGTACTTC	CASSLVRSSKTQYF
TRBV14	TRBJ2-2	TRBD2	TGTGCCAGCATGACTTCCGGGAGGGCCGCCGGGGAGCTGTTTTTT	CASMTSGRAAGELFF
TRBV19	TRBJ2-3	.	TGTGCCAGTAGTCCGGGGACTACAGATACGCAGTATTTT	CASSPGTTDTQYF
TRBV28	TRBJ2-7	TRBD2	TGTGCCAGCAGTCTGGGGGTAGCGGGACTTCCCTACGAGCAGTACTTC	CASSLGVAGLPYEQYF
TRBV6-1	TRBJ1-1	TRBD1	TGTGCCAGCAGTGTCCAGGGGGCAGACACTGAAGCTTTCTTT	CASSVQGADTEAFF
TRBV28	TRBJ1-1	TRBD1	TGTGCCAGCGGGGACAGGGGGCTCGCTGAAGCTTTCTTT	CASGDRGLAEAFF
TRBV4-1	TRBJ1-5	.	TGCGCCAGCAGCCAACCCGACAGACCTCATCAGCCCCAGCATTTT	CASSQPDRPHQPQHF
TRBV5-1	TRBJ2-1	.	TGCGCCAGCAGCTTGGGGGGGCGGCGTAGCAGCGTCACTGAGCAGTTCTTC	CASSLGGRRSSVTEQFF
TRBV5-1	TRBJ2-6	.	TGCGCCAGCAGCTTGGCGACCTTCGGGGGAGGGGCCAACGTCCTGACTTTC	CASSLATFGGGANVLTF
TRBV7-9	TRBJ2-7	.	TGTGCCAGCAGCTTTACAGGGGGGGGTCGAGAGCAGTACTTC	CASSFTGGGREQYF
TRBV18	TRBJ1-3	.	TGTGCCAGCTCGGCAGGGACTGGAAACACCATATATTTT	CASSAGTGNTIYF
TRBV18	TRBJ1-1	TRBD1	TGTGCCAGCTCACCAATCGAGGGACAGGGGCCCGAAGACACTGAAGCTTTCTTT	CASSPIEGQGPEDTEAFF
TRBV4-1	TRBJ2-5	.	TGCGCCAGCAGCCAAGGCAGGGACTACCAAGAGACCCAGTACTTC	CASSQGRDYQETQYF
TRBV5-1	TRBJ2-3	TRBD1	TGCGCCAGCAGCTTGGATGGGACAGGTAGCACAGATACGCAGTATTTT	CASSLDGTGSTDTQYF
TRBV6-6	TRBJ1-1	.	TGTGCCACCTCATCAGGGGACCCCCGGGATTTCTTT	CATSSGDPRDFF
TRBV15	TRBJ2-7	.	TGTGCCACCAGCAGAGTGCAGACGAGGAAAGCGCAGTACTTC	CATSRVQTRKAQYF
TRBV11-3	TRBJ2-3	TRBD2	TGTGCCAGCAGCTTAGGCGGGAGACACACAGATACGCAGTATTTT	CASSLGGRHTDTQYF
TRBV27	TRBJ1-5	.	TGTGCCAGCAGTTTCAGTTTCAATCAGCCCCAGCATTTT	CASSFSFNQPQHF